A single sample gave rise to the 15 T cell receptor beta chains below, sequenced in a study of T cell repertoires in cytomegalovirus infection. For these TCRs, the target antigens are not known. TCRdb processed the reads anew with MiXCR; each CDR3 protein has one entry. The table includes 650,000 to 850,000 distinct CDR3 sequences, approximately 32% detected once. Sequencing used cultured CD8+ T cells from PBMCs, obtained from culture after CMV antigen stimulation. All receptors derive from a human donor in good health (CMV status not recorded). Some clones in this sample may be carry-over from other donors' samples.

This clonotype was detected a few times. The chain recombines TRBV27 with TRBJ2-1, with 8 bases lining up with TRBD2. Per the germline V gene, CDR1 is MNHEY and CDR2 is SMNVEV (reference sequence). Trimming at V came to 2 bases and at J to 9 bases, leaving 9 bases not matched to a gene. This CDR3 has 15 amino acids. This CDR3 is CASSLPGGARSEQFF. The DNA of the CDR3 is TGTGCCAGCAGTTTACCCGGGGGGGCCCGAAGTGAGCAGTTCTTC.

This clonotype occurred a few times. The chain employs TRBV5-4 and TRBJ1-2, with D possibly matching TRBD1 (5 bases). Germline loops: CDR1 SGHNT, CDR2 YYREEE (reference sequence). The V gene lost 3 bases and the J gene lost 5 bases, with 14 bases spanning the gap. The CDR3 has 14 amino acids. CDR3 sequence reads: CASSYTGTDYGYTF. The CDR3 DNA sequence: TGTGCCAGCAGCTATACGGGGACCGATTATGGCTACACCTTC.

This clonotype showed up just a few times. The V call is TRBV5-1, the J call TRBJ2-5; a weak D match, TRBD1 (5 bases). From germline, CDR1 is SGHRS and CDR2 YFSETQ. The V and J ends lost 1 base and 5 bases respectively, with 15 bases between them. The CDR3 contains 15 residues. The CDR3 loop reads CASSLQQGYSETQYF. For the CDR3, the DNA is TGCGCCAGCAGCTTGCAGCAGGGATACAGCGAGACCCAGTACTTC.

This clonotype was detected many times. This chain joins TRBV7-8 and TRBJ2-5; D is ambiguous. In germline, CDR1 is SGHVS, CDR2 FQNEAQ. This CDR3 comprises 13 residues. The ends were cut back, 1 base at V and 2 bases at J, with 5 bases in the middle. Here the CDR3 reads CASSLEQQETQYF. CDR3 DNA sequence: TGTGCCAGCAGCTTAGAACAGCAAGAGACCCAGTACTTC.

A remark on this clonotype: The junction differs from germline at one of its ends, possibly a read error. The V gene is TRBV10-3, the J gene TRBJ2-1; 10 bases fit TRBD2. The CDR3 length is 16 residues. Per germline, CDR1 ENHRY and CDR2 SYGVKD. CDR3 in amino acids: CAISEDRLAGYIEQFF. The DNA of the CDR3 is TGTGCCATCAGTGAGGATAGACTAGCGGGTTACATTGAGCAGTTCTTC.

This clonotype was observed a handful of times. The chain carries TRBV19 and TRBJ1-1, with D tentatively TRBD1 (5 bases). This CDR3 is built from 14 residues. The V end was cut by 5 bases, the J end by 4 bases, with 14 bases between. Germline-derived CDR1 and CDR2 are LNHDA and SQIVND (reference sequence). The CDR3, as DNA: TGTGCCAGTAGTCTGGGGGAGACTGGCACTGAAGCTTTCTTT. Translation gives CASSLGETGTEAFF. The full variable domain, with the rest looked up from reference TRBV19 and TRBJ1-1, is DGGITQSPKYLFRKEGQNVTLSCEQNLNHDAMYWYRQDPGQGLRLIYYSQIVNDFQKGDIAEGYSVSREKKESFPLTVTSAQKNPTAFYLCASSLGETGTEAFFGQGTRLTVV.

The J gene is TRBJ1-2, the V gene TRBV12-3 or TRBV12-4; TRBD1 matches at 11 bases. The CDR3 extends over 17 amino acids. Trimming at V came to 5 bases and at J to 2 bases, leaving 10 bases not matched to a gene. CDR3 in DNA: TGTGCCAGCAGTCCGCGATTACGGGACAGGGGGAACTATGGCTACACCTTC. Encoded protein: CASSPRLRDRGNYGYTF.

There are many counts of this clonotype. The chain is built from TRBV20-1 and TRBJ2-3; D uncertain. Between the trimmed V and J ends, which lost 0 bases and 3 bases, there was a span of 22 bases. CDR1 and CDR2 (germline): DFQATT, SNEGSKA (reference sequence). The CDR3 has 18 residues. The CDR3 bases are TGCAGTGCTAGAGATTATGGTAGGACCTCGCTTCAGACAGATACGCAGTATTTT. This gives the protein CSARDYGRTSLQTDTQYF.

This sequence joins TRBV19 and TRBJ1-5, with D possibly TRBD1 on 6 matching bases. There are 14 residues in the CDR3. V was cut by 2 bases and J by 8 bases, with 13 bases left in between. From germline, CDR1 is LNHDA and CDR2 SQIVND (reference sequence). DNA for the CDR3: TGTGCCAGTAGTATATCGGGGGCGATTGAGCCCCAGCATTTT. Protein: CASSISGAIEPQHF. The entire variable domain, with the rest obtained from reference TRBV19 and TRBJ1-5, is as follows: DGGITQSPKYLFRKEGQNVTLSCEQNLNHDAMYWYRQDPGQGLRLIYYSQIVNDFQKGDIAEGYSVSREKKESFPLTVTSAQKNPTAFYLCASSISGAIEPQHFGDGTRLSIL.

The DNA for the CDR3 is TGTGCCACCAGCAGAGATGGAGAAACCTACGAGCAGTACGTC. It codes for CATSRDGETYEQYV. V usage is TRBV15 and J usage is TRBJ2-7, with D hard to call. Deletions cut 0 bases from V and 2 bases from J, with 8 bases between. CDR1 and CDR2 (germline): LNHNV, YYDKDF (reference sequence). The length of the CDR3 is 14 residues.

This clonotype was seen once. CDR3 region: CASSLKGAYGSPLHF. The CDR3 DNA is TGTGCCAGCAGTTTGAAGGGGGCTTATGGTTCACCCCTCCACTTT. The chain combines TRBV28 with TRBJ1-6, with 7 nucleotides matching TRBD1. CDR3 size: 15 residues. With V trimmed by 3 bases and J by 9 bases, 8 bases remained unmatched. CDR1 is MDHEN and CDR2 is SYDVKM in the germline V gene.

V is TRBV11-2 and J is TRBJ2-1; D not resolved. The length of the CDR3 is 13 residues. The germline CDR1 and CDR2 sequences are SGHAT and FQNNGV. V dropped 1 base and J dropped 8 bases, with 9 bases sitting between them. The CDR3 spells CASSLGPTYEQFF. CDR3 in DNA: TGTGCCAGCAGCTTAGGTCCTACTTATGAGCAGTTCTTC. Supplemented by reference TRBV11-2 and TRBJ2-1, the full variable domain reads EAGVAQSPRYKIIEKRQSVAFWCNPISGHATLYWYQQILGQGPKLLIQFQNNGVVDDSQLPKDRFSAERLKGVDSTLKIQPAKLEDSAVYLCASSLGPTYEQFFGPGTRLTVL.

This clonotype has a count of ten or more. V is TRBV9 and J is TRBJ2-6; D is unresolved. CDR3 length equals 15 residues. V was clipped by 8 bases and J by 0 bases, with 12 bases between them. Germline V gene lookup returns CDR1 SGDLS and CDR2 YYNGEE. The CDR3 reads CASSGPTSGANVLTF. In DNA, the CDR3 is TGTGCCAGTTCAGGACCAACCTCTGGGGCCAACGTCCTGACTTTC.

This clonotype was observed at least ten times. The CDR3 sequence is CASSVGTDGEQYV. The CDR3 DNA reads TGTGCCAGCAGCGTCGGGACCGATGGGGAGCAGTACGTC. This chain uses TRBV9 with TRBJ2-7; D is tentatively TRBD1 or TRBD2 (5 bases each). The length of the CDR3 is 13 residues. Germline lookup yields CDR1 SGDLS and CDR2 YYNGEE. V was trimmed by 2 bases and J by 7 bases, leaving 13 bases between them.

This clonotype was recorded a few times. This sequence joins TRBV6-1 and TRBJ1-1; D gene ambiguous. Germline loops: CDR1 MNHNS, CDR2 SASEGT. The CDR3 extends over 12 amino acids. The V and J ends lost 1 base and 13 bases respectively, with 13 bases between them. DNA for the CDR3: TGTGCCAGCAGTGAAGGTGGCCTGGAGGTTTTCTTT. Translation gives CASSEGGLEVFF.